These 27 T cell receptor beta chains originate from one sample sequenced in a study of blood T cell repertoires in COVID-19 (dated by TCRdb to 2018 to 2020). The library relied on the immunoSEQ multiplex PCR assay. TCRdb retrieved this table from immuneACCESS and kept in-frame rearrangements only. Not all clones are present; in checked studies, unresolved V genes account for under half, and no reason is known for the remainder. The sample profile shows just over 650,000 clones; just under 90% of them were found once. Approximately 0.3% of the sample rests with the top ten. Sequencing was done on a sample of peripheral blood. Receptor source: a woman under 30 with acute or convalescent COVID-19.

With regard to this clone: Sequence at one end of the junction differs from germline and may be a read error. The V and J genes are TRBV12-3 or TRBV12-4 and TRBJ2-3; 10 nucleotides match TRBD2. The CDR3 has 11 amino acids. In DNA, the CDR3 is TGTGCCAGCAGTCTAGCGGGGGCCTGTTCTTTT. This codes for CASSLAGACSF.

This clone was seen once. The rearrangement joins TRBV9 to TRBJ1-2; weak D call: TRBD1 (5 bases). The germline V gene encodes CDR1 SGDLS and CDR2 YYNGEE. V lost 1 base to trimming and J lost 4 bases, with 8 bases between them. The CDR3 covers 13 residues. CDR3 sequence (DNA): TGTGCCAGCAGCGTAAGTGGGGCCTATGGCTACACCTTC. This translates into CASSVSGAYGYTF.

The V call is TRBV25-1, the J call TRBJ2-7; D gene uncertain. V dropped 1 base and J dropped 6 bases, with 7 bases sitting between them. CDR3 size: 12 residues. The germline V gene encodes CDR1 MGHDK and CDR2 SYGVNS. The CDR3 protein is CASSEFFGEQYF. CDR3 bases: TGTGCCAGCAGTGAATTCTTCGGCGAGCAGTACTTC.

The V call is TRBV6-1, the J call TRBJ2-7; unclear D gene. The germline V and J ends were trimmed by 3 bases and 1 base, with 10 bases remaining between them. CDR1 MNHNS and CDR2 SASEGT come from the germline V gene. This CDR3 spans 14 amino acids. In DNA, the CDR3 is TGTGCCAGCAGTGACGTTATCGGGTCCTACGAGCAGTACTTC. Protein sequence: CASSDVIGSYEQYF.

This rearrangement joins TRBV18 to TRBJ2-7, with TRBD1 matching 7 bases. Germline V gene sequence: CDR1 KGHSH, CDR2 LQKENI. There are 16 residues in the CDR3. The J segment lost 2 bases and the V segment lost 1 base, leaving 8 bases of the junction unmatched. This CDR3 is CASSPLTGTTPYEQYF. CDR3 bases: TGTGCCAGCTCACCACTGACAGGGACCACCCCCTACGAGCAGTACTTC.

The V and J genes are TRBV19 and TRBJ1-1; D unresolved. In germline, CDR1 is LNHDA, CDR2 SQIVND (reference sequence). The ends were cut back, 1 base at V and 6 bases at J, with 3 bases in the middle. The CDR3 sequence is 11 residues long. Here the CDR3 reads CASSIGAEAFF. The CDR3 DNA is TGTGCCAGTAGTATAGGCGCTGAAGCTTTCTTT.

This clone is a singleton in its sample. The chain is built from TRBV21-1 and TRBJ1-5. TRBV21-1 is shown as a pseudogene. CDR3 length equals 14 residues. The CDR3 sequence is CASTRGRINQPQHF. CDR3 in DNA: TGTGCCAGCACACGGGGGAGGATCAATCAGCCCCAGCATTTT.

This clone appeared a single time. The rearrangement links TRBV4-2 to TRBJ1-1, with TRBD1 as a possible D gene (6 bases). The V gene lost 0 bases and the J gene lost 0 bases, with 14 bases spanning the gap. CDR1 is LGHNA, CDR2 YNFKEQ, per germline. This CDR3 is 17 amino acids long. The CDR3 is CASSQEGHPKMNTEAFF. The CDR3 nucleotides are TGTGCCAGCAGCCAAGAGGGACATCCCAAAATGAACACTGAAGCTTTCTTT.

The chain is built from TRBV24-1 and TRBJ2-1, with 9 bases that match TRBD1. The CDR3 covers 16 residues. The V segment lost 4 bases and the J segment 10 bases; nucleotides outside the gene matches: 13. Germline V gene lookup returns CDR1 KGHDR and CDR2 SFDVKD. In DNA form, the CDR3 reads TGTGCCACCAGTGACTCTGGGACAGGGTCGGCCTACGAGCAGTTCTTC. It translates to CATSDSGTGSAYEQFF.

This clone was recorded only once. This chain links TRBV6-4 with TRBJ2-1, with 14 bases identical to TRBD2. Germline V gene lookup returns CDR1 MRHNA and CDR2 SNTAGT. This CDR3 has 15 residues. The trim removed 7 bases at V and 9 bases at J, leaving 8 bases unmatched. The CDR3 loop reads CASMSTSGGAGEQFF. The DNA for the CDR3 is TGTGCCAGCATGTCGACTAGCGGGGGGGCCGGTGAGCAGTTCTTC.

CDR3 sequence: CASSPPYSPLHF. CDR3 nucleotides: TGTGCCAGCTCCCCCCCCTATTCACCCCTCCACTTT. The rearrangement joins TRBV27 to TRBJ1-6; D is uncertain. Germline CDR1 and CDR2: MNHEY and SMNVEV (reference sequence). CDR3 size: 12 residues. Trimming cost V 8 bases and J 8 bases, with 10 bases left between them.

The chain uses TRBV6-5 and TRBJ2-2; possible D gene TRBD1, 5 bases. CDR1 MNHEY and CDR2 SVGAGI come from the germline V gene. The CDR3 spans 13 residues. V lost 5 bases and J 11 bases, leaving 15 bases between the germline ends. The CDR3 sequence: CASSRQRLAELFF. CDR3 bases: TGTGCCAGCAGTCGACAGCGCCTTGCAGAGCTGTTTTTT.

The chain has TRBV4-3 and TRBJ1-2; D is possibly TRBD1 (6 bases). The germline gives CDR1 LGHNA, CDR2 YSLEER. Trimming removed 0 bases at V and 3 bases at J, with 11 bases between. The CDR3 loop spans 15 amino acids. DNA for the CDR3: TGCGCCAGCAGCCAAGATCAACAGGGAGACTATGGCTACACCTTC. Amino acids: CASSQDQQGDYGYTF.

As regards this clone: Within the sample, other DNA sequences also encode this same CDR3. This chain joins TRBV27 and TRBJ1-1; D possibly corresponds to TRBD1 (5 bases). Germline V gene data show CDR1 as MNHEY and CDR2 as SMNVEV (reference sequence). V was trimmed by 3 bases and J by 1 base, leaving 6 bases between them. This CDR3 has 13 residues. The CDR3 loop is CASSLGQNTEAFF. Here the CDR3 DNA reads TGTGCCAGCAGTTTGGGGCAGAACACTGAAGCTTTCTTT.

V and J are TRBV5-4 and TRBJ1-1, with TRBD1 matching over 7 bases. Germline V lookup: CDR1 SGHNT, CDR2 YYREEE (reference sequence). This CDR3 region has 14 residues. V lost 4 bases to trimming and J lost 4 bases; unmatched junction nucleotides: 7. The CDR3 sequence is CASSAAGGSTEAFF. The CDR3 DNA follows: TGTGCCAGCAGCGCTGCAGGGGGGTCCACTGAAGCTTTCTTT.

The V call is TRBV7-6, the J call TRBJ1-1, with a possible D match to TRBD1 (6 bases). The ends were cut back, 4 bases at V and 1 base at J, with 19 bases in the middle. Germline V CDR1 and CDR2: SGHVS, FNYEAQ. CDR3 length: 17 residues. Here the CDR3 reads CASSSLHRVGGNTEAFF. The CDR3 DNA is TGTGCCAGCAGCTCACTCCACAGGGTAGGAGGGAACACTGAAGCTTTCTTT.

This clone was observed once. The V call is TRBV30, the J call TRBJ2-4; TRBD2 might be the D (5 bases). Germline V CDR1 and CDR2: GTSNPN, SVGIG (reference sequence). The CDR3 is made up of 13 amino acids. Trimming took 2 bases from V and 6 from J, leaving 11 bases between them. Written as DNA, the CDR3 is TGTGCCTGGAGTTTTCGGACTGGAAACATTCAGTACTTC. Its protein product is CAWSFRTGNIQYF. The complete variable domain, with remaining parts taken from reference TRBV30 and TRBJ2-4, reads SQTIHQWPATLVQPVGSPLSLECTVEGTSNPNLYWYRQAAGRGLQLLFYSVGIGQISSEVPQNLSASRPQDRQFILSSKKLLLSDSGFYLCAWSFRTGNIQYFGAGTRLSVL.

The chain combines TRBV7-8 with TRBJ1-2; 8 bases are a match to TRBD1. Germline assignment: CDR1 SGHVS and CDR2 FQNEAQ. J gave up 4 bases and V 2 bases, and 9 bases lay outside the gene matches. The CDR3 sequence is 16 residues long. This chain's CDR3 is CASSLTPTGVGYGYTF. Here the CDR3 DNA reads TGTGCCAGCAGCTTAACGCCGACAGGGGTAGGCTATGGCTACACCTTC. The full variable domain, its missing parts supplied by reference TRBV7-8 and TRBJ1-2, is GAGVSQSPRYKVAKRGQDVALRCDPISGHVSLFWYQQALGQGPEFLTYFQNEAQLDKSGLPSDRFFAERPEGSVSTLKIQRTQQEDSAVYLCASSLTPTGVGYGYTFGSGTRLTVV.

The chain combines TRBV30 with TRBJ2-2; 8 nucleotides match TRBD2. V lost 2 bases to trimming and J lost 4 bases; unmatched junction nucleotides: 6. Germline V gene sequence: CDR1 GTSNPN, CDR2 SVGIG (reference sequence). The CDR3 has 15 amino acids. The CDR3 nucleotides are TGTGCCTGGAGTCTCGGGGGGGCACGCACCGGGGAGCTGTTTTTT. Its protein is CAWSLGGARTGELFF.

V is TRBV19 and J is TRBJ1-1, with D unclear. There are 16 residues in the CDR3. Trimming removed 7 bases from V and 3 bases from J, with 21 bases in between. Germline CDR1 reads LNHDA; CDR2 reads SQIVND (reference sequence). The CDR3: CASTWGSGGWDTEAFF. DNA of the CDR3: TGTGCCAGTACGTGGGGATCGGGAGGTTGGGACACTGAAGCTTTCTTT.

The rearrangement uses TRBV24-1 and TRBJ1-2; TRBD1 aligns across 8 bases. CDR1 and CDR2 (germline): KGHDR, SFDVKD. The J segment lost 6 bases and the V segment lost 3 bases, leaving 8 bases of the junction unmatched. The CDR3 runs 15 residues. The CDR3 bases are TGTGCCACCAGTGATCCAAGGACAGGGTGGAATGGCTACACCTTC. Translated, it gives CATSDPRTGWNGYTF.

The CDR3 DNA follows: TGTGCCACCAGCAGAGATGGGGGGAGCAATCAGCCCCAGCATTTT. Protein product: CATSRDGGSNQPQHF. The chain recombines TRBV15 with TRBJ1-5; possibly TRBD1 for D (5 bases). The CDR3 consists of 15 residues. Germline lookup yields CDR1 LNHNV and CDR2 YYDKDF (reference sequence). V was clipped by 0 bases and J by 1 base, with 7 bases between them.

V is TRBV6-5 and J is TRBJ1-5; no clear D. Germline-derived CDR1 and CDR2 are MNHEY and SVGAGI. V lost 0 bases and J lost 6, with 12 bases in between. The CDR3 has 15 residues. CDR3 region: CASSYSGEFGQPQHF. CDR3 nucleotide sequence: TGTGCCAGCAGTTACTCTGGAGAGTTTGGTCAGCCCCAGCATTTT.

For the CDR3, the DNA is TGTGCCAGCAGTGAGTGGCGGGGCTATGGCTACACCTTC. Amino acids: CASSEWRGYGYTF. The rearrangement links TRBV2 to TRBJ1-2, with D uncertain. Trimming stripped 3 bases from V and 4 bases from J, with 9 bases between. Germline lookup yields CDR1 SNHLY and CDR2 FYNNEI. The CDR3 is 13 residues long.

The chain combines TRBV5-1 with TRBJ1-5, with D unclear. The V end lost 4 bases, the J end lost 0 bases, and 17 bases lay between the germline ends. The CDR3 loop spans 17 amino acids. CDR1 and CDR2 (germline): SGHRS, YFSETQ. CDR3 coding DNA: TGCGCCAGCAGCGTCCTGGGCGAGTCCTATAGCAATCAGCCCCAGCATTTT. This translates into CASSVLGESYSNQPQHF.

The chain links TRBV9 to TRBJ2-3, with 7 bases that match TRBD2. This CDR3 comprises 16 residues. J was trimmed by 1 base and V by 1 base; bases with no gene match: 6. Germline V lookup: CDR1 SGDLS, CDR2 YYNGEE. DNA of the CDR3: TGTGCCAGCAGCGTACGCGGGGGAGGGGGCACAGATACGCAGTATTTT. This sequence encodes CASSVRGGGGTDTQYF.

This sequence joins TRBV19 and TRBJ1-1; 8 bases are shared with TRBD1. Germline CDR1 reads LNHDA; CDR2 reads SQIVND (reference sequence). The CDR3 has 13 residues. J was trimmed by 4 bases and V by 6 bases; bases with no gene match: 4. CDR3 residues: CASRIQGVTEAFF. The DNA of the CDR3 is TGTGCCAGTAGGATACAGGGGGTCACTGAAGCTTTCTTT.